These 26 T cell receptor beta chains were sequenced from one sample in a study of T-cell memory formation after mild COVID-19. TCRdb passed the 5' RACE reads through MiXCR, listing each CDR3 protein once. This sample has a few hundred thousand distinct CDR3 sequences; approximately 15% occur once, and the top ten carry roughly 21%. The specimen was PBMCs or a T cell subset sorted from them (not recorded which). The receptors shown here come from a man younger than 35 who had mild COVID-19 (a few samples of this study predate the infection). Cell type and time point are not known.

The chain is built from TRBV28 and TRBJ2-1; 12 bases fit TRBD2. Germline CDR1 reads MDHEN; CDR2 reads SYDVKM. This CDR3 is 16 amino acids long. V lost 2 bases to trimming and J lost 8 bases; unmatched junction nucleotides: 7. The CDR3 nucleotides read TGTGCCAGCAGTTTAATCCTAGCGGGGGGGCCCCATGAGCAGTTCTTC. Its translation: CASSLILAGGPHEQFF.

CDR3 sequence (DNA): TGTGCCAGCAGTTACACCCGGGGACTAGCGGGGGGGAGCAACATTCAGTACTTC. It yields the protein CASSYTRGLAGGSNIQYF. The J gene is TRBJ2-4, the V gene TRBV6-5, with 16 bases fitting TRBD2. Germline V lookup: CDR1 MNHEY, CDR2 SVGAGI. The CDR3 runs 18 residues. The V segment lost 2 bases and the J segment 7 bases; nucleotides outside the gene matches: 8.

This clonotype turned up a few times. This sequence joins TRBV12-3 or TRBV12-4 and TRBJ2-1; D unclear. The CDR3 is made up of 12 amino acids. The germline V and J ends were trimmed by 7 bases and 9 bases, with 13 bases remaining between them. The DNA of the CDR3 is TGTGCCAGCATTGATGGCCGCAGTGAGCAGTTCTTC. As protein: CASIDGRSEQFF.

This clonotype was seen a few times. The chain employs TRBV6-2 or TRBV6-3 and TRBJ1-2, with 10 bases that match TRBD1. The V segment lost 2 bases and the J segment 6 bases; nucleotides outside the gene matches: 9. The length of the CDR3 is 16 residues. The germline gives CDR1 MNHEY, CDR2 SVGEGT. The CDR3 DNA reads as TGTGCCAGCAGTTACACCTATCCCGGGACAGGGGATGGCTACACCTTC. This gives the protein CASSYTYPGTGDGYTF.

The chain recombines TRBV7-9 with TRBJ1-3; maybe TRBD1 (5 bases). This CDR3 region has 18 residues. Per the germline V gene, CDR1 is SEHNR and CDR2 is FQNEAQ (reference sequence). Trimming took off 4 bases at V and 0 bases at J, with 19 bases between the two ends. CDR3 nucleotides: TGTGCCAGCAGCTCCCCCCCCGACCTGGGGCTCTCTGGAAACACCATATATTTT. Translated, it gives CASSSPPDLGLSGNTIYF.

The genes are TRBV24-1 and TRBJ2-5, with 7 bases fitting TRBD1. The ends lost 2 bases at V and 10 bases at J; junction bases unmatched: 3. There are 12 residues in the CDR3. CDR1 and CDR2 from the germline V gene are KGHDR and SFDVKD. In nucleotides, the CDR3 is TGTGCCACCAGTGATTCGGACAGGATCCAGTACTTC. Its translation is CATSDSDRIQYF.

This clonotype was picked up one time. This chain connects TRBV20-1 to TRBJ2-1; no definite D call. V was cut by 6 bases and J by 6 bases, with 12 bases left in between. Germline-derived CDR1 and CDR2 are DFQATT and SNEGSKA (reference sequence). The CDR3 loop spans 12 amino acids. CDR3 bases: TGCAGTGCCACCGGACGGACCAATGAGCAGTTCTTC. Encoded protein: CSATGRTNEQFF.

This chain joins TRBV12-3 or TRBV12-4 and TRBJ2-2, with 8 positions matching TRBD2. V trimming: 3 bases; J trimming: 5 bases; junction bases outside the gene matches: 5. The CDR3 is 15 residues long. The CDR3 spells CASSFAGGATGELFF. CDR3 bases: TGTGCCAGCAGTTTTGCCGGGGGGGCGACCGGGGAGCTGTTTTTT.

The V call is TRBV29-1, the J call TRBJ1-1; TRBD1 agrees at 7 bases. CDR1 and CDR2 (germline): SQVTM, ANQGSEA. The ends lost 7 bases at V and 5 bases at J; junction bases unmatched: 10. CDR3 length: 13 amino acids. DNA for the CDR3: TGCAGCGCCGAAGGGGGCCCTGGGACTGAAGCTTTCTTT. It encodes CSAEGGPGTEAFF.

The chain carries TRBV3-1 and TRBJ2-1; a possible D gene is TRBD2 (6 bases). V was trimmed by 2 bases and J by 10 bases, leaving 18 bases between them. The CDR3 is 15 amino acids. Looked up from germline, CDR1 is LGHDT and CDR2 is YNNKEL (reference sequence). CDR3 DNA: TGTGCCAGCAGCCAAAGCGAGTGGACTGCGGGAGAGCAGTTCTTC. Amino acid sequence: CASSQSEWTAGEQFF.

This clonotype was seen only a few times. The chain couples TRBV21-1 to TRBJ1-5. TRBV21-1 is deemed a pseudogene. The CDR3 sequence is 16 residues long. CDR3 region: CASSKGNEGSNQPQHF. In nucleotides, the CDR3 is TGTGCCAGCAGCAAAGGGAACGAGGGTAGCAATCAGCCCCAGCATTTT.

On this clonotype itself: The germline gene is not matched at one end of the junction; a read error may be the cause. V usage is TRBV7-6 and J usage is TRBJ2-1; D unclear. Germline-derived CDR1 and CDR2 are SGHVS and FNYEAQ. The CDR3 length is 12 residues. The CDR3 is CASSLGQTPEVF. The CDR3 nucleotides are TGTGCCAGCAGCTTAGGACAAACTCCAGAGGTCTTC.

This clonotype was counted at least ten times. The rearrangement uses TRBV5-1 and TRBJ2-5, with TRBD2 identical over 10 bases. In germline, CDR1 is SGHRS, CDR2 YFSETQ. The CDR3 contains 16 residues. Germline trimming cut 4 bases from V and 0 bases from J; bases unmatched to any gene: 6. CDR3 nucleotides: TGCGCCAGCAGCATCGGACTAGCGGCTAACCAAGAGACCCAGTACTTC. Its protein product is CASSIGLAANQETQYF.

The chain joins TRBV2 to TRBJ2-3; 7 bases fit TRBD2. Germline V gene sequence: CDR1 SNHLY, CDR2 FYNNEI. V was pared by 8 bases and J by 2 bases, with 13 bases of the junction left unmatched. This CDR3 region has 16 residues. CDR3 region: CASPLLSGELTDTQYF. The CDR3 region has the DNA TGTGCCAGCCCCTTGTTGAGCGGGGAACTCACAGATACGCAGTATTTT.

The sample holds many counts of this clonotype. The genes are TRBV7-2 and TRBJ1-2; 9 bases agree with TRBD1. Germline lookup yields CDR1 SGHTA and CDR2 FQGNSA. V trimming: 2 bases; J trimming: 4 bases; junction bases outside the gene matches: 8. This CDR3 has 16 amino acids. CDR3 sequence: CASSLPGTGLSYGYTF. The CDR3 DNA sequence: TGTGCCAGCAGCTTACCTGGGACAGGGTTGAGCTATGGCTACACCTTC.

Only a few counts were recorded for this clonotype. The rearrangement links TRBV6-5 to TRBJ1-6; TRBD1 matches 8 bases. Per germline, CDR1 MNHEY and CDR2 SVGAGI. Germline trimming cut 0 bases from V and 12 bases from J; bases unmatched to any gene: 4. The CDR3 has 14 amino acids. CDR3 DNA sequence: TGTGCCAGCAGTTACTCCAGGGGGCCATTACCCCTCCACTTT. Its protein product is CASSYSRGPLPLHF.

The rearrangement links TRBV30 to TRBJ1-1, with D perhaps matching TRBD1 (5 bases). Between the trimmed V and J ends, which lost 3 bases and 11 bases, there was a span of 22 bases. Per the germline V gene, CDR1 is GTSNPN and CDR2 is SVGIG (reference sequence). The CDR3 is 14 residues long. The CDR3 is CAWRGNWRGWAAFF. CDR3 coding DNA: TGTGCCTGGAGGGGTAATTGGAGGGGCTGGGCGGCTTTCTTT.

V gene TRBV7-9 combines with J gene TRBJ2-3; tentative D call: TRBD1 (6 bases). The V and J ends lost 6 bases and 5 bases respectively, with 18 bases between them. CDR3 length equals 15 residues. Germline V gene sequence: CDR1 SEHNR, CDR2 FQNEAQ (reference sequence). The chain's CDR3 is CASRPGQVRGDTQYF. The CDR3 region has the DNA TGTGCCAGCAGGCCTGGTCAGGTCAGGGGAGATACGCAGTATTTT.

This clonotype has at least ten counts. The gene calls are TRBV2 and TRBJ2-2; 11 nucleotides line up with TRBD1. CDR1 SNHLY and CDR2 FYNNEI come from the germline V gene. The CDR3 sequence is 15 residues long. After removal of 10 bases from V and 5 bases from J, the junction contained 9 bases not matched to a gene. As DNA, the CDR3 is TGTGCCACCTGGGCGGGACAGGGGGGGACCGGGGAGCTGTTTTTT. Protein product: CATWAGQGGTGELFF.

This clonotype was counted only a few times. J is TRBJ1-4 and V is TRBV21-1. TRBV21-1 counts as a pseudogene. This CDR3 is 14 amino acids long. CDR3 bases: TGTGCCAGCAGCAAAGTCTCGAGTAATGAAAAACTGTTTTTT. This sequence encodes CASSKVSSNEKLFF.

The table lists this clonotype with many counts. The CDR3 loop reads CASSLTAGYEQYF. Here the CDR3 DNA reads TGTGCCAGCAGCTTAACGGCGGGATACGAGCAGTACTTC. This sequence joins TRBV7-3 and TRBJ2-7, with D tentatively TRBD2 (6 bases). CDR1 is SGHTA and CDR2 is FQGTGA in the germline V gene. V lost 0 bases and J 4 bases, leaving 7 bases between the germline ends. CDR3 length: 13 amino acids.

The chain recombines TRBV7-2 with TRBJ2-1; TRBD1 or TRBD2 may be the D gene (5 bases each). V was trimmed by 6 bases and J by 8 bases, leaving 17 bases between them. Germline V lookup: CDR1 SGHTA, CDR2 FQGNSA. The CDR3 extends over 14 amino acids. The CDR3, as DNA: TGTGCCAGCAGGGATACTAGGGGCGGCGATGAGCAGTTCTTC. This codes for CASRDTRGGDEQFF.

The CDR3 nucleotides read TGTGCCAGCAGCGTAGGGTCCGGGACAGTTTTTGGGGAGCAGTACTTC. The encoded protein is CASSVGSGTVFGEQYF. V is TRBV9 and J is TRBJ2-7; 7 bases fit TRBD1. Germline values: CDR1 SGDLS, CDR2 YYNGEE. The CDR3 covers 16 residues. The V gene end was trimmed by 0 bases and the J gene end by 7 bases; junction bases not matched to a gene: 13.

The J gene is TRBJ2-7, the V gene TRBV5-1; D is uncertain. The CDR3 sequence is 11 residues long. V was trimmed by 6 bases and J by 5 bases, leaving 9 bases between them. The germline V gene encodes CDR1 SGHRS and CDR2 YFSETQ. The CDR3 region has the DNA TGCGCCAGCAAATTCGGCCACGAGCAGTACTTC. As protein: CASKFGHEQYF.

The chain links TRBV3-1 to TRBJ1-1, with D possibly being TRBD1 (5 bases). The CDR3 totals 14 residues. With 2 bases removed from V and 4 bases from J, the gap between germline ends came to 11 bases. In germline, CDR1 is LGHDT, CDR2 YNNKEL (reference sequence). This CDR3 is CASSQTHDSTEAFF. The DNA for the CDR3 is TGTGCCAGCAGCCAAACTCATGACAGCACTGAAGCTTTCTTT. The full variable domain, with the rest looked up from reference TRBV3-1 and TRBJ1-1, is DTAVSQTPKYLVTQMGNDKSIKCEQNLGHDTMYWYKQDSKKFLKIMFSYNNKELIINETVPNRFSPKSPDKAHLNLHINSLELGDSAVYFCASSQTHDSTEAFFGQGTRLTVV.

This clonotype was detected a few times. Being one base from a much bigger clone, this may be a read error. This chain joins TRBV7-9 and TRBJ2-1; no reliable D call. This CDR3 is built from 12 residues. Trimming cost V 3 bases and J 4 bases, with 4 bases left between them. Germline values: CDR1 SEHNR, CDR2 FQNEAQ (reference sequence). CDR3 sequence: CASSFEYNEQFF. Written as DNA, the CDR3 is TGTGCCAGCAGCTTCGAGTACAATGAGCAGTTCTTC.